Each of the 7 T cell receptor beta chains below was sequenced from the same sample in a study of T cells after yellow fever vaccination. TCRdb processed the 5' RACE reads anew with MiXCR; each CDR3 protein has one entry. This table holds hundreds of thousands of distinct CDR3 sequences, 4.1% found once. The sequencing here drew on PBMCs, taken 5 days after the yellow fever booster vaccination. The source is a man between 18 and 35 years old who received the YFV17D yellow fever vaccine.

The chain has TRBV6-6 and TRBJ2-4; D not resolved. CDR1 and CDR2 from the germline V gene are MNHNY and SVGAGI (reference sequence). Trimming shortened V by 7 bases and J by 0 bases, and 7 bases separated the two germline ends. The CDR3 has 13 amino acids. CDR3 nucleotide sequence: TGTGCCAGCAACTCGGTAGCCAAAAACATTCAGTACTTC. Protein product: CASNSVAKNIQYF.

The chain is built from TRBV7-9 and TRBJ2-2; the D gene could be TRBD1 or TRBD2 (6 bases each). V was pared by 8 bases and J by 0 bases, with 10 bases between. The CDR3 is 14 residues long. Germline CDR1 and CDR2: SEHNR and FQNEAQ (reference sequence). Here the CDR3 reads CASHGGPNTGELFF. DNA of the CDR3: TGTGCCAGCCATGGGGGGCCGAACACCGGGGAGCTGTTTTTT.

A few counts support this clonotype. This chain links TRBV3-1 with TRBJ1-6; a possible D gene is TRBD1 (5 bases). V lost 0 bases to trimming and J lost 10 bases, with 16 bases between them. The germline CDR1 and CDR2 sequences are LGHDT and YNNKEL (reference sequence). The CDR3 is 16 residues long. The CDR3: CASSQDLTGAVSPLHF. CDR3 DNA sequence: TGTGCCAGCAGCCAAGATCTGACCGGGGCAGTATCACCCCTCCACTTT. The whole variable domain, filled in from reference TRBV3-1 and TRBJ1-6, reads DTAVSQTPKYLVTQMGNDKSIKCEQNLGHDTMYWYKQDSKKFLKIMFSYNNKELIINETVPNRFSPKSPDKAHLNLHINSLELGDSAVYFCASSQDLTGAVSPLHFGNGTRLTVT.

The chain links TRBV5-6 to TRBJ1-2, with D hard to call. The V gene lost 4 bases and the J gene lost 4 bases, with 23 bases spanning the gap. CDR3 size: 17 residues. Germline CDR1 reads SGHDT; CDR2 reads YYEEEE. This CDR3 is CASSDPLGAQRAYGYTF. CDR3 nucleotide sequence: TGTGCCAGCAGCGACCCCTTGGGAGCTCAAAGGGCCTATGGCTACACCTTC.

This clonotype came up a few times. CDR3 residues: CASSLNWAEAFF. CDR3 DNA: TGTGCCAGCAGCTTAAATTGGGCTGAAGCTTTCTTT. The V and J genes are TRBV5-6 and TRBJ1-1; D remains unclear. CDR3 length equals 12 residues. The germline V and J ends were trimmed by 2 bases and 6 bases, with 8 bases remaining between them. Germline values: CDR1 SGHDT, CDR2 YYEEEE.

This clonotype was seen more than once but under ten times. The junction departs from germline at one end; a sequencing error may be responsible. The chain employs TRBV28 and TRBJ2-2, with a weak D call TRBD1 (5 bases). The length of the CDR3 is 15 residues. Germline V gives CDR1 MDHEN, CDR2 SYDVKM. The CDR3 coding sequence is TGTGCCAGCAGTGTGACAGATTGGAACGCCGGGGAGCTGTTTTTT. Translation: CASSVTDWNAGELFF.

This clonotype was counted only a few times. The chain couples TRBV7-6 to TRBJ1-3; D is perhaps TRBD1 (6 bases). In germline, CDR1 is SGHVS, CDR2 FNYEAQ. Trimming took off 6 bases at V and 2 bases at J, with 20 bases between the two ends. The CDR3 is 17 amino acids. In DNA, the CDR3 is TGTGCCAGCAGTTCAGACTTAGGGGGGTGGCCTGGAAACACCATATATTTT. It encodes CASSSDLGGWPGNTIYF.